The clone carrying this TCR beta chain was observed a single time. Seattle patients were enrolled during active infection and followed longitudinally. This record belongs to a study of blood T cell repertoires in COVID-19. Study-level information: PBMCs, B-cell-depleted T cells, or T cells were the source of the cDNA or gDNA that made up the material.

Germline CDR1 is LGHNA and CDR2 is YNFKEQ. Trimming pared 1 base from V and 0 bases from J, leaving 9 bases between. This CDR3 has 16 residues. Original processing notes: How many nucleated cells were present was estimated from reference gene primer amplification. TCRdb keeps only in-frame clones here, not all; method: immunoSEQ multiplex PCR. V, J and clone size were drawn from that table, and D and trimming were deduced from the DNA. The data show 250,000 to 400,000 clones, approximately 88% seen once. The sequence derives from a woman in her thirties with COVID-19, enrolled during active disease. Material for sequencing was peripheral blood. This chain uses TRBV4-2 with TRBJ2-2; weak D call: TRBD1 (5 bases). Written as DNA, the CDR3 is TGTGCCAGCAGCCAAGGTCTGGGGCCGAACACCGGGGAGCTGTTTTTT. Its translation is CASSQGLGPNTGELFF.